These 30 T cell receptor beta chains came from one sample sequenced in a study of regulatory T cells in long-lasting Graves disease. Library construction for TCR beta used iRepertoire HTBI primers and Arm-PCR of CDR3 regions. One entry per CDR3 protein, called by TCRdb with MiXCR from the multiplex PCR reads. The sample holds approximately 350,000 distinct CDR3 sequences, 16% seen once. Indicated time point: newly diagnosed GD, antithyroid drugs for less than 3 months. With RNA extracted from PBMCs as input, the TCR library was made. This same sample was also taken into another study, of T cells in Graves' hyperthyroidism and ophthalmopathy.

The sequences come from peripheral blood mononuclear cells (PBMCs), collected at new diagnosis, from a patient treated with antithyroid drugs. The receptors originated from a man aged 40-55 years with Graves disease.

This clonotype was seen ten or more times. The rearrangement uses TRBV20-1 and TRBJ2-1, with 9 nucleotides matching TRBD1. The CDR3 loop spans 16 amino acids. Germline CDR1 DFQATT, CDR2 SNEGSKA (reference sequence). The CDR3 sequence is CSQDRGTSRLYNEQFF. As DNA, the CDR3 is TGCAGCCAGGACAGGGGTACCTCTCGCCTTTACAATGAGCAGTTCTTC.

This clonotype was counted ten times or more. The chain links TRBV7-2 to TRBJ2-5, with 7 bases lining up with TRBD2. Germline values: CDR1 SGHTA, CDR2 FQGNSA. The CDR3 has 13 residues. The trim removed 8 bases at V and 5 bases at J, leaving 8 bases unmatched. The CDR3 nucleotides read TGTGCCAGCGGAGGAGCGGGATGGGAGACCCAGTACTTC. Translation: CASGGAGWETQYF.

This chain connects TRBV6-1 to TRBJ2-5, with D perhaps assigned TRBD1 or TRBD2 (5 bases each). CDR1 and CDR2 (germline): MNHNS, SASEGT. V lost 7 bases and J lost 5, with 26 bases in between. The CDR3 is made up of 17 amino acids. The CDR3: CASTGIFGTARRETQYF. The CDR3 nucleotides are TGTGCCAGCACAGGTATATTCGGGACCGCCCGGAGGGAGACCCAGTACTTC.

This clonotype has ten or more counts. The V gene is TRBV12-3 or TRBV12-4, the J gene TRBJ1-4; D is uncertain. Trimming removed 5 bases at V and 5 bases at J, with 6 bases between. The CDR3 has 12 amino acids. The CDR3 loop is CASSRLNEKLFF. The CDR3, as DNA: TGTGCCAGCAGTAGGTTAAATGAAAAACTGTTTTTT.

This clonotype was seen many times. The V and J genes are TRBV28 and TRBJ2-5; TRBD2 aligns across 7 bases. This CDR3 contains 17 residues. Germline assignment: CDR1 MDHEN and CDR2 SYDVKM. Trimming removed 6 bases from V and 1 base from J; junction bases left unmatched: 14. The CDR3 sequence: CASSPQTGTILQETQYF. The CDR3 nucleotides read TGTGCCAGCAGCCCACAGACCGGGACTATACTCCAAGAGACCCAGTACTTC.

A few counts support this clonotype. V is TRBV5-1 and J is TRBJ1-4, with 7 bases aligning to TRBD1. The trim removed 3 bases at V and 0 bases at J, leaving 17 bases unmatched. Germline V gene lookup returns CDR1 SGHRS and CDR2 YFSETQ. CDR3 length: 20 residues. The CDR3 coding sequence is TGCGCCAGCAGCTGGAGGGGGGGACAGTTCTTCACTGCAACTAATGAAAAACTGTTTTTT. Residues: CASSWRGGQFFTATNEKLFF.

This chain links TRBV9 with TRBJ2-2; no definite D call. V gave up 4 bases and J gave up 10 bases, with 8 bases separating them. Germline V gene sequence: CDR1 SGDLS, CDR2 YYNGEE. This CDR3 region has 11 residues. The CDR3 sequence is CASSPHEELFF. The CDR3 region has the DNA TGTGCCAGCAGCCCCCATGAGGAGCTGTTTTTT.

The V gene is TRBV19, the J gene TRBJ1-5; D might be TRBD1 (5 bases). This CDR3 comprises 13 residues. CDR1 is LNHDA, CDR2 SQIVND, per germline (reference sequence). The ends were cut back, 6 bases at V and 6 bases at J, with 12 bases in the middle. The CDR3 region is CASSAGYLQPQHF. CDR3 nucleotides: TGTGCCAGTAGCGCAGGGTACCTTCAGCCCCAGCATTTT.

This clonotype has ten or more counts. The chain combines TRBV12-5 with TRBJ1-1; no clear D. CDR1 and CDR2 from the germline V gene are LGHNT and FRNRAP. The CDR3 totals 16 residues. V lost 0 bases and J lost 0, with 11 bases in between. The CDR3 DNA reads as TGTGCTAGTGGTTTGGTACATTACGGTGTGAACACTGAAGCTTTCTTT. Protein product: CASGLVHYGVNTEAFF.

The chain is built from TRBV20-1 and TRBJ2-5; no definite D call. Trimming removed 5 bases at V and 5 bases at J, with 15 bases between. The CDR3 contains 13 residues. The germline V gene encodes CDR1 DFQATT and CDR2 SNEGSKA (reference sequence). Here the CDR3 DNA reads TGCAGTGCTGGCTCCCAGTCCAAGGAGACCCAGTACTTC. Translating it yields CSAGSQSKETQYF.

This clonotype has ten or more counts. V usage is TRBV6-2 or TRBV6-3 and J usage is TRBJ2-7; tentatively, D is TRBD2 (6 bases). This CDR3 comprises 15 residues. Germline V gives CDR1 MNHEY, CDR2 SVGEGT. Trimming stripped 10 bases from V and 2 bases from J, with 21 bases between. The CDR3 reads CATRPRGSVAYEQYF. As DNA, the CDR3 is TGTGCCACTCGCCCCCGGGGGTCCGTCGCCTACGAGCAGTACTTC.

The rearrangement joins TRBV20-1 to TRBJ2-2; no definite D call. CDR3 size: 16 residues. Germline V CDR1 and CDR2: DFQATT, SNEGSKA (reference sequence). V dropped 6 bases and J dropped 0 bases, with 17 bases sitting between them. The CDR3 bases are TGCAGTGCAAACCCCCACGGTGGCGCGAACACCGGGGAGCTGTTTTTT. Its protein is CSANPHGGANTGELFF.

This clonotype appeared once. V is TRBV28 and J is TRBJ2-1; TRBD2 matches at 15 bases. J was trimmed by 9 bases and V by 3 bases; bases with no gene match: 9. CDR1 is MDHEN, CDR2 SYDVKM, per germline. CDR3 size: 17 residues. This CDR3 is CASSFSRTSGGASEQFF. CDR3 in DNA: TGTGCCAGCAGTTTCTCCCGGACTAGCGGGGGGGCAAGTGAGCAGTTCTTC.

This clonotype was found a few times. V usage is TRBV2 and J usage is TRBJ2-6, with 8 bases aligning to TRBD1. The length of the CDR3 is 16 residues. The V segment lost 4 bases and the J segment 0 bases; nucleotides outside the gene matches: 2. Germline CDR1 SNHLY, CDR2 FYNNEI. The CDR3 reads CASSADRASGANVLTF. The CDR3 region has the DNA TGTGCCAGCAGTGCGGACAGGGCCTCTGGGGCCAACGTCCTGACTTTC.

The genes are TRBV5-5 and TRBJ2-3, with TRBD1 matching over 10 bases. The end of the DNA is better explained by TRBJ2-5, so the J call may be wrong. The CDR3 has 15 amino acids. Germline CDR1 SGHKS, CDR2 YYEKEE (reference sequence). The CDR3 nucleotides are TGTGCCAGCAGCTCCGGACAGGGGGTTTGGGAGACCCAGTACTTC. This sequence encodes CASSSGQGVWETQYF.

This clonotype was observed many times. The rearrangement links TRBV28 to TRBJ1-3; no definite D call. Germline V gives CDR1 MDHEN, CDR2 SYDVKM. The CDR3 extends over 15 amino acids. V was clipped by 6 bases and J by 3 bases, with 15 bases between them. This CDR3 is CASRLDPGFGNTIYF. CDR3 DNA sequence: TGTGCCAGCAGACTGGACCCCGGGTTTGGAAACACCATATATTTT.

This clonotype was seen repeatedly, ten times or more. The chain has TRBV5-6 and TRBJ2-5, with D unresolved. The germline V gene encodes CDR1 SGHDT and CDR2 YYEEEE. V lost 1 base and J lost 4, with 5 bases in between. The CDR3 consists of 12 residues. DNA of the CDR3: TGTGCCAGCAGCTTGTGGGGAGAGACCCAGTACTTC. Its protein is CASSLWGETQYF.

The V gene is TRBV7-9, the J gene TRBJ2-3, with D unresolved. V was pared by 2 bases and J by 2 bases, with 8 bases between. This CDR3 contains 14 residues. The germline V gene encodes CDR1 SEHNR and CDR2 FQNEAQ (reference sequence). The CDR3 loop reads CASSLSTPTDTQYF. The DNA of the CDR3 is TGTGCCAGCAGCTTATCAACGCCCACAGATACGCAGTATTTT. The whole variable domain, remainder taken from reference TRBV7-9 and TRBJ2-3, is DTGVSQNPRHKITKRGQNVTFRCDPISEHNRLYWYRQTLGQGPEFLTYFQNEAQLEKSRLLSDRFSAERPKGSFSTLEIQRTEQGDSAMYLCASSLSTPTDTQYFGPGTRLTVL.

This chain connects TRBV9 to TRBJ1-4, with D maybe TRBD1 (6 bases). Germline loops: CDR1 SGDLS, CDR2 YYNGEE. The V end was cut by 3 bases, the J end by 7 bases, with 13 bases between. This CDR3 has 14 amino acids. The CDR3 DNA sequence: TGTGCCAGCAGCGCCCGACAGGTTTCTGAAAAACTGTTTTTT. Amino acid sequence: CASSARQVSEKLFF.

The chain couples TRBV28 to TRBJ1-2, with 9 bases matching TRBD1. The ends lost 6 bases at V and 4 bases at J; junction bases unmatched: 6. Germline-derived CDR1 and CDR2 are MDHEN and SYDVKM. The CDR3 sequence is 14 residues long. CDR3: CASRPGQGPYGYTF. CDR3 coding DNA: TGTGCCAGCAGGCCGGGACAGGGACCCTATGGCTACACCTTC.

This clonotype was counted many times. The chain is built from TRBV27 and TRBJ2-4; 8 nucleotides agree with TRBD1. The CDR3 covers 15 residues. The germline V gene has CDR1 MNHEY and CDR2 SMNVEV (reference sequence). V lost 2 bases, J lost 1 base, and 1 base stayed unmatched. CDR3 loop: CASSLQGAAKNIQYF. CDR3 sequence (DNA): TGTGCCAGCAGTTTACAGGGGGCGGCCAAAAACATTCAGTACTTC.

V and J are TRBV19 and TRBJ1-2; D is unclear. The V end was cut by 6 bases, the J end by 8 bases, with 7 bases between. Germline-derived CDR1 and CDR2 are LNHDA and SQIVND (reference sequence). CDR3 length: 10 residues. CDR3 bases: TGTGCCAGTAGAGCCCTCGGCTACACCTTC. This sequence encodes CASRALGYTF.

There are a few counts of this clonotype. The chain has TRBV5-6 and TRBJ2-7; 9 nucleotides line up with TRBD1. The CDR3 extends over 16 amino acids. The V segment lost 3 bases and the J segment 0 bases; nucleotides outside the gene matches: 7. Germline values: CDR1 SGHDT, CDR2 YYEEEE. CDR3 residues: CASSSPGTGNSYEQYF. CDR3 sequence (DNA): TGTGCCAGCAGCTCCCCTGGGACAGGGAACTCCTACGAGCAGTACTTC.

In its sample, this clonotype was seen a few times. This chain connects TRBV15 to TRBJ1-2, with TRBD1 matching 11 bases. The trim removed 3 bases at V and 8 bases at J, leaving 11 bases unmatched. Germline V gene sequence: CDR1 LNHNV, CDR2 YYDKDF (reference sequence). The CDR3 consists of 16 residues. The CDR3 loop is CATSSGTGGFPFGYTF. CDR3 DNA sequence: TGTGCCACCAGCAGCGGGACAGGGGGATTCCCTTTCGGCTACACCTTC.

This clonotype appeared a few times. J is TRBJ2-5 and V is TRBV6-2 or TRBV6-3; D unclear. The CDR3 runs to 12 residues. CDR1 MNHEY and CDR2 SVGEGT come from the germline V gene. With 8 bases removed from V and 5 bases from J, the gap between germline ends came to 12 bases. The CDR3 region is CASREPVETQYF. DNA for the CDR3: TGTGCCAGCCGTGAACCCGTCGAGACCCAGTACTTC.

Ten or more counts support this clonotype. This chain connects TRBV2 to TRBJ2-4; the match to TRBD1 covers 8 bases. Germline V gene data show CDR1 as SNHLY and CDR2 as FYNNEI. This CDR3 contains 12 residues. Unmatched junction bases numbered 5, after V lost 6 bases and J lost 10 bases. The CDR3 spells CASRDDRGIQYF. The CDR3 DNA sequence: TGTGCCAGCAGGGATGACAGGGGAATTCAGTACTTC.

The CDR3 spells CASLLIDSTDTQYF. DNA for the CDR3: TGTGCCAGCTTACTAATTGACAGCACAGATACGCAGTATTTT. J is TRBJ2-3 and V is TRBV18, with D unresolved. The CDR3 consists of 14 residues. Germline V CDR1 and CDR2: KGHSH, LQKENI. Trimming left V 7 bases short and J 0 bases short, with 11 bases between.

This clonotype was counted many times. This chain joins TRBV5-8 and TRBJ2-5, with 14 bases that match TRBD2. CDR1 and CDR2 from the germline V gene are SGHTS and YDEGEE. The length of the CDR3 is 17 residues. Germline trimming cut 4 bases from V and 1 base from J; bases unmatched to any gene: 6. Written as DNA, the CDR3 is TGTGCCAGCAGCGCAGGACTAGCGGGGGGTCTCCAAGAGACCCAGTACTTC. Its translation: CASSAGLAGGLQETQYF.

V is TRBV12-3 or TRBV12-4 and J is TRBJ1-1; no reliable D call. Trimming pared 3 bases from V and 4 bases from J, leaving 12 bases between. The CDR3 is 14 amino acids. Here the CDR3 reads CASSFTESATEAFF. The CDR3 nucleotides read TGTGCCAGCAGTTTCACAGAATCAGCCACTGAAGCTTTCTTT.

This clonotype showed up many times. CDR3 DNA: TGTGCCAGCAGTTTTGGGACAGGGGGCTACCCCCTCCACTTT. Amino acid sequence: CASSFGTGGYPLHF. The chain links TRBV27 to TRBJ1-6; 12 nucleotides align to TRBD1. This CDR3 region has 14 residues. Looked up from germline, CDR1 is MNHEY and CDR2 is SMNVEV (reference sequence). V lost 3 bases to trimming and J lost 13 bases; unmatched junction nucleotides: 4.